These 14 T cell receptor beta chains share one sample of origin, sequenced in a study of blood T cells in healthy people across ages. Primers used in a second PCR of roughly 7 to 12 cycles were a sample-barcoded 5' primer and a J-beta primer mix. In TCRdb, the 5' RACE reads were re-called with MiXCR into one record per CDR3 protein. The table includes 1.5 million to 2 million distinct CDR3 sequences, roughly two fifths detected once. The sequencing input was blood. These receptors were collected from a human donor in good health.

The chain couples TRBV4-2 to TRBJ1-5; maybe TRBD1 (5 bases). This CDR3 has 16 amino acids. The germline V gene has CDR1 LGHNA and CDR2 YNFKEQ. Trimming left V 0 bases short and J 2 bases short, with 11 bases between. The CDR3 coding sequence is TGTGCCAGCAGCCAAGATACCATAGGGGGCAATCAGCCCCAGCATTTT. The encoded protein is CASSQDTIGGNQPQHF.

The chain uses TRBV10-3 and TRBJ1-6; D perhaps matches TRBD1 (6 bases). The V and J ends lost 2 bases and 6 bases respectively, with 23 bases between them. The germline CDR1 and CDR2 sequences are ENHRY and SYGVKD. CDR3 length: 19 residues. The chain's CDR3 is CAISEGKTGGSWGNSPLHF. CDR3 in DNA: TGTGCCATCAGTGAGGGAAAGACAGGAGGCTCCTGGGGTAATTCACCCCTCCACTTT.

In its sample, this clonotype was seen once. The gene calls are TRBV7-2 and TRBJ1-5; D is perhaps TRBD1 (5 bases). Germline V gives CDR1 SGHTA, CDR2 FQGNSA. The length of the CDR3 is 15 residues. V was trimmed by 2 bases and J by 6 bases, leaving 14 bases between them. CDR3 amino acids: CASSLRAGRGQPQHF. CDR3 DNA sequence: TGTGCCAGCAGCTTAAGGGCGGGGAGGGGTCAGCCCCAGCATTTT.

This clonotype was seen more than once but under ten times. V is TRBV6-2 or TRBV6-3 and J is TRBJ1-5, with D uncertain. Germline V gene data show CDR1 as MNHEY and CDR2 as SVGEGT. V lost 6 bases and J 7 bases, leaving 13 bases between the germline ends. CDR3 length: 13 amino acids. The CDR3 is CASSPRGSQPQHF. CDR3 in DNA: TGTGCCAGCAGCCCCCGAGGGAGCCAGCCCCAGCATTTT.

This clonotype was counted between two and nine times. The chain uses TRBV5-1 and TRBJ2-1; D ambiguous. The germline CDR1 and CDR2 sequences are SGHRS and YFSETQ. V was pared by 1 base and J by 4 bases, with 12 bases between. The CDR3 contains 15 residues. The CDR3, as DNA: TGCGCCAGCAGCTTGCAGTCTGGTACGTACAATGAGCAGTTCTTC. This gives the protein CASSLQSGTYNEQFF.

This clonotype was detected only a few times. The chain has TRBV5-1 and TRBJ1-6; the match to TRBD1 covers 8 bases. Trimming at V came to 7 bases and at J to 7 bases, leaving 10 bases not matched to a gene. The CDR3 is 15 amino acids. Germline V lookup: CDR1 SGHRS, CDR2 YFSETQ. The CDR3 DNA follows: TGCGCCAGCTCTTCGGACAGGGCAGAAAATTCACCCCTCCACTTT. It codes for CASSSDRAENSPLHF.

The V and J genes are TRBV3-1 and TRBJ1-5; TRBD1 agrees at 12 bases. With 4 bases clipped from V and 9 bases from J, the junction kept 4 bases outside the gene matches. Germline V gene lookup returns CDR1 LGHDT and CDR2 YNNKEL (reference sequence). The CDR3 is 14 residues long. The CDR3 DNA follows: TGTGCCAGCAGCCTCGGGACAGGGGGCCGGCCCCAGCATTTT. Translation: CASSLGTGGRPQHF.

This clonotype was observed a few times. A read error may produce the germline difference seen at one junction end. The chain recombines TRBV7-3 with TRBJ1-1, with D hard to call. Germline CDR1 reads SGHTA; CDR2 reads FQGTGA. CDR3 length: 13 residues. The CDR3 is CAGRLIRTTEAFF. Written as DNA, the CDR3 is TGTGCCGGCAGACTAATCCGGACCACTGAAGCTTTCTTT.

The V call is TRBV28, the J call TRBJ1-2; TRBD1 might be the D (5 bases). The germline V gene encodes CDR1 MDHEN and CDR2 SYDVKM. The CDR3 has 12 residues. The V end lost 6 bases, the J end lost 11 bases, and 16 bases lay between the germline ends. The CDR3 sequence is CASSPPGRWYTF. CDR3 bases: TGTGCCAGCAGCCCACCGGGACGGTGGTACACCTTC.

CDR3 protein: CASSWTGVGQPQHF. The CDR3 DNA reads TGTGCCAGCAGTTGGACAGGGGTTGGGCAGCCCCAGCATTTT. The chain joins TRBV6-2 or TRBV6-3 to TRBJ1-5; the match to TRBD1 covers 9 bases. In germline, CDR1 is MNHEY, CDR2 SVGEGT. The CDR3 spans 14 residues. J was trimmed by 7 bases and V by 4 bases; bases with no gene match: 5.

This clonotype was detected only a few times. The chain carries TRBV27 and TRBJ1-2; 7 bases are shared with TRBD1. This CDR3 contains 16 residues. J gave up 4 bases and V 5 bases, and 13 bases lay outside the gene matches. CDR1 is MNHEY, CDR2 SMNVEV, per germline (reference sequence). Written as DNA, the CDR3 is TGTGCCAGCAGTCCCGGGACAGATCTAGTTTTCTATGGCTACACCTTC. It specifies CASSPGTDLVFYGYTF.

The CDR3, as DNA: TGCGCCAGCAGCGTTGGAACAGGGGTAGGCCACCAAGAGACCCAGTACTTC. It is translated as CASSVGTGVGHQETQYF. The rearrangement links TRBV5-1 to TRBJ2-5; TRBD1 matches at 7 bases. Germline CDR1 and CDR2: SGHRS and YFSETQ. With V trimmed by 4 bases and J by 0 bases, 12 bases remained unmatched. The CDR3 is 17 residues long.

The J gene is TRBJ2-4, the V gene TRBV2; D unresolved. The DNA end is more similar to TRBJ2-7, so the J call may be wrong. The CDR3 length is 14 residues. CDR1 is SNHLY and CDR2 is FYNNEI in the germline V gene. The CDR3 here is CASSEVLEWYEQYF. In DNA, the CDR3 is TGTGCCAGCAGTGAAGTCCTAGAGTGGTACGAGCAGTACTTC.

There are a few counts of this clonotype. This chain uses TRBV20-1 with TRBJ2-1; 9 bases are a match to TRBD2. The germline V gene has CDR1 DFQATT and CDR2 SNEGSKA (reference sequence). This CDR3 comprises 16 residues. V shed 3 bases, J shed 3 bases, and the junction held 9 bases outside the gene matches. CDR3 loop: CSASFASGENYNEQFF. For the CDR3, the DNA is TGCAGTGCTAGTTTCGCTAGCGGGGAAAACTACAATGAGCAGTTCTTC.